These 32 T cell receptor beta chains came from one sample sequenced in a study of blood T cell repertoires in COVID-19. Sequenced by immunoSEQ multiplex PCR; TCRdb stores in-frame clones only, minus some. This sample has 90,000 to 150,000 clones; 87% occur once, and the top ten carry around 2.1%. The sequenced material came from peripheral blood. Receptors originate from a woman aged 50 to 60 with acute or convalescent COVID-19.

The rearrangement uses TRBV19 and TRBJ2-3; 7 nucleotides match TRBD1. CDR3 length: 16 amino acids. The germline V gene encodes CDR1 LNHDA and CDR2 SQIVND (reference sequence). Trimming removed 4 bases from V and 1 base from J; junction bases left unmatched: 8. The CDR3 region has the DNA TGTGCCAGTAGTACCGGGACAGCAATTGGCACAGATACGCAGTATTTT. This translates into CASSTGTAIGTDTQYF.

V is TRBV28 and J is TRBJ2-7, with 9 nucleotides matching TRBD2. The V gene's germline CDR1 is MDHEN and CDR2 SYDVKM. J was trimmed by 1 base and V by 6 bases; bases with no gene match: 7. This CDR3 region has 15 residues. This CDR3 reads CASSRRGGFSYEQYF. The CDR3 DNA reads as TGTGCCAGCAGCCGGCGGGGGGGTTTTTCCTACGAGCAGTACTTC.

The chain links TRBV18 to TRBJ1-1; D gene ambiguous. With 8 bases removed from V and 1 base from J, the gap between germline ends came to 11 bases. The germline V gene has CDR1 KGHSH and CDR2 LQKENI. CDR3 length: 13 amino acids. CDR3 coding DNA: TGTGCCAGCCTCCGTCTCGGGAACACTGAAGCTTTCTTT. This gives the protein CASLRLGNTEAFF.

The rearrangement joins TRBV19 to TRBJ1-2; TRBD1 matches at 7 bases. CDR3 size: 15 residues. After removal of 1 base from V and 5 bases from J, the junction contained 7 bases not matched to a gene. Germline-derived CDR1 and CDR2 are LNHDA and SQIVND (reference sequence). The CDR3 region is CASSIGRGQRYGYTF. Here the CDR3 DNA reads TGTGCCAGTAGTATAGGGAGGGGACAGAGATATGGCTACACCTTC. Combining the CDR3 with reference TRBV19 and TRBJ1-2 gives the whole variable domain DGGITQSPKYLFRKEGQNVTLSCEQNLNHDAMYWYRQDPGQGLRLIYYSQIVNDFQKGDIAEGYSVSREKKESFPLTVTSAQKNPTAFYLCASSIGRGQRYGYTFGSGTRLTVV.

V and J are TRBV30 and TRBJ1-1, with 12 bases aligning to TRBD1. Germline V gene lookup returns CDR1 GTSNPN and CDR2 SVGIG (reference sequence). The CDR3 sequence is 15 residues long. The ends lost 3 bases at V and 3 bases at J; junction bases unmatched: 5. CDR3 bases: TGTGCCTGGAGCCTAGGGACAGGGGGCGACACTGAAGCTTTCTTT. It codes for CAWSLGTGGDTEAFF. The whole variable domain, remainder taken from reference TRBV30 and TRBJ1-1, is SQTIHQWPATLVQPVGSPLSLECTVEGTSNPNLYWYRQAAGRGLQLLFYSVGIGQISSEVPQNLSASRPQDRQFILSSKKLLLSDSGFYLCAWSLGTGGDTEAFFGQGTRLTVV.

The chain uses TRBV3-1 (or the pseudogene TRBV3-2) and TRBJ1-1, with 8 nucleotides matching TRBD1. Germline V lookup: CDR1 LGHDT, CDR2 YNNKEL (reference sequence). This CDR3 is 20 amino acids long. V lost 0 bases, J lost 0 bases, and 15 bases stayed unmatched. This CDR3 reads CASSQDRSGGFVDLNTEAFF. In nucleotides, the CDR3 is TGTGCCAGCAGCCAAGATCGGTCAGGGGGCTTTGTCGATCTGAACACTGAAGCTTTCTTT.

This sequence joins TRBV30 and TRBJ2-3; D possibly corresponds to TRBD2 (5 bases). This CDR3 spans 14 amino acids. Germline V lookup: CDR1 GTSNPN, CDR2 SVGIG (reference sequence). The V and J ends lost 7 bases and 2 bases respectively, with 16 bases between them. CDR3 DNA sequence: TGTGCCTCCAACGGGGATAGAACCACAGATACGCAGTATTTT. It is translated as CASNGDRTTDTQYF.

This clone came up a few times. The V and J genes are TRBV18 and TRBJ1-5; TRBD1 aligns across 7 bases. The CDR3 runs 15 residues. CDR1 and CDR2 (germline): KGHSH, LQKENI. The V and J ends lost 2 bases and 2 bases, in that order; junction bases with no gene match: 3. The chain's CDR3 is CASSPAGTGNQPQHF. CDR3 bases: TGTGCCAGCTCACCAGCAGGGACAGGCAATCAGCCCCAGCATTTT.

The chain combines TRBV3-1 (or the pseudogene TRBV3-2) with TRBJ1-4, with D unclear. V gave up 0 bases and J gave up 7 bases, with 12 bases separating them. CDR3 length: 15 amino acids. Germline loops: CDR1 LGHDT, CDR2 YNNKEL (reference sequence). This chain's CDR3 is CASSQDRRQVEKLFF. The CDR3 bases are TGTGCCAGCAGCCAAGACAGACGCCAGGTTGAAAAACTGTTTTTT.

The chain employs TRBV7-6 and TRBJ1-6, with D unclear. Germline CDR1 reads SGHVS; CDR2 reads FNYEAQ. The V end lost 5 bases, the J end lost 8 bases, and 16 bases lay between the germline ends. The CDR3 totals 15 residues. The CDR3 region has the DNA TGTGCCAGCAGCCCGCGGGTCGGGCTGGATTCACCCCTCCACTTT. It codes for CASSPRVGLDSPLHF.

The chain employs TRBV5-6 and TRBJ1-1; 7 bases fit TRBD1. CDR3 size: 14 residues. With 3 bases clipped from V and 1 base from J, the junction kept 3 bases outside the gene matches. Germline loops: CDR1 SGHDT, CDR2 YYEEEE. The CDR3 spells CASSSGQKNTEAFF. The CDR3 coding sequence is TGTGCCAGCAGCTCGGGACAGAAGAACACTGAAGCTTTCTTT.

CDR3 sequence: CASSSGTGGAKNIQYF. In DNA, the CDR3 is TGTGCCAGCAGTTCTGGGACAGGGGGAGCCAAAAACATTCAGTACTTC. The chain joins TRBV6-6 to TRBJ2-4, with 11 positions matching TRBD1. In germline, CDR1 is MNHNY, CDR2 SVGAGI (reference sequence). With 4 bases clipped from V and 0 bases from J, the junction kept 2 bases outside the gene matches. This CDR3 contains 16 residues.

This clone was seen once. V gene TRBV2 combines with J gene TRBJ1-2; D is perhaps TRBD1 (5 bases). The V gene's germline CDR1 is SNHLY and CDR2 FYNNEI. The CDR3 totals 13 residues. Trimming left V 6 bases short and J 4 bases short, with 12 bases between. The CDR3 protein is CASSDSGGYGYTF. CDR3 bases: TGTGCCAGCAGCGACAGCGGGGGCTATGGCTACACCTTC. The full variable domain, in which reference TRBV2 and TRBJ1-2 provide the parts outside the CDR3, is EPEVTQTPSHQVTQMGQEVILRCVPISNHLYFYWYRQILGQKVEFLVSFYNNEISEKSEIFDDQFSVERPDGSNFTLKIRSTKLEDSAMYFCASSDSGGYGYTFGSGTRLTVV.

This sequence joins TRBV6-5 and TRBJ1-3; 7 bases are a match to TRBD1. The CDR3 extends over 13 amino acids. Germline-derived CDR1 and CDR2 are MNHEY and SVGAGI. Trimming removed 7 bases from V and 2 bases from J; junction bases left unmatched: 2. In nucleotides, the CDR3 is TGTGCCAGCACCGACAGGGCTGGAAACACCATATATTTT. Its translation is CASTDRAGNTIYF.

The sample holds one count of this clone. This sequence joins TRBV29-1 and TRBJ2-2; tentatively, D is TRBD1 (5 bases). Germline-derived CDR1 and CDR2 are SQVTM and ANQGSEA. V dropped 6 bases and J dropped 2 bases, with 13 bases sitting between them. The CDR3 is 14 amino acids. Here the CDR3 DNA reads TGCAGCGTGCCCAGGGATACTAACACCGGGGAGCTGTTTTTT. Its protein is CSVPRDTNTGELFF.

The chain joins TRBV9 to TRBJ1-4; D is unclear. Trimming took 1 base from V and 7 from J, leaving 17 bases between them. Germline CDR1 SGDLS, CDR2 YYNGEE. CDR3 size: 16 residues. The CDR3 DNA reads TGTGCCAGCAGCGTATCCGCCCAAAATTACGGTGAAAAACTGTTTTTT. It specifies CASSVSAQNYGEKLFF.

The chain carries TRBV10-3 and TRBJ1-1, with a weak D call TRBD1 (5 bases). Germline lookup yields CDR1 ENHRY and CDR2 SYGVKD. Deletions cut 9 bases from V and 0 bases from J, with 20 bases between. This CDR3 has 16 amino acids. The CDR3 DNA sequence: TGTGCCATACAAGACAGACTCGACGTCATGAACACTGAAGCTTTCTTT. This encodes CAIQDRLDVMNTEAFF.

The V call is TRBV2, the J call TRBJ1-1; D unresolved. Trimming pared 9 bases from V and 1 base from J, leaving 12 bases between. This CDR3 is built from 13 residues. Germline-derived CDR1 and CDR2 are SNHLY and FYNNEI. In DNA, the CDR3 is TGTGCCAGTAGAGCGGGTGAGAACACTGAAGCTTTCTTT. It yields the protein CASRAGENTEAFF.

The rearrangement uses TRBV13 and TRBJ2-3, with 12 bases lining up with TRBD2. V dropped 5 bases and J dropped 2; count of bases not matched to a gene: 5. The CDR3 spans 16 residues. Germline V gene data show CDR1 as PRHDT and CDR2 as FYEKMQ (reference sequence). Here the CDR3 DNA reads TGTGCCAGCAGCACCAGGACTAGCGGGGTCACAGATACGCAGTATTTT. Translating it yields CASSTRTSGVTDTQYF.

The CDR3 sequence is CASSLAASGVYEQYF. DNA of the CDR3: TGTGCCAGCAGCTTAGCGGCTAGCGGGGTCTACGAGCAGTACTTC. V is TRBV11-2 and J is TRBJ2-7; the match to TRBD2 covers 9 bases. The germline CDR1 and CDR2 sequences are SGHAT and FQNNGV. This CDR3 has 15 residues. V lost 1 base, J lost 3 bases, and 4 bases stayed unmatched.

The rearrangement joins TRBV2 to TRBJ2-3; D remains unclear. With 9 bases removed from V and 7 bases from J, the gap between germline ends came to 11 bases. The CDR3 has 11 residues. Germline CDR1 reads SNHLY; CDR2 reads FYNNEI. The CDR3 is CASLSRYTQYF. In DNA form, the CDR3 reads TGTGCCAGTTTGTCCAGGTATACGCAGTATTTT.

V usage is TRBV5-4 and J usage is TRBJ1-1, with D uncertain. Trimming stripped 1 base from V and 1 base from J, with 11 bases between. The CDR3 consists of 15 residues. CDR1 and CDR2 from the germline V gene are SGHNT and YYREEE (reference sequence). The CDR3 nucleotides read TGTGCCAGCAGCTTGATTTCTAACGAGAACACTGAAGCTTTCTTT. Translation gives CASSLISNENTEAFF.

The gene calls are TRBV2 and TRBJ2-3, with 7 bases fitting TRBD2. CDR1 is SNHLY, CDR2 FYNNEI, per germline. This CDR3 is built from 15 residues. With V trimmed by 4 bases and J by 2 bases, 6 bases remained unmatched. CDR3: CASSVHSGFTDTQYF. For the CDR3, the DNA is TGTGCCAGCAGTGTCCATAGCGGGTTCACAGATACGCAGTATTTT.

The genes are TRBV9 and TRBJ1-2; 7 bases align to TRBD1. Germline assignment: CDR1 SGDLS and CDR2 YYNGEE. This CDR3 comprises 14 residues. V lost 4 bases, J lost 3 bases, and 6 bases stayed unmatched. CDR3 region: CASSPRDRDYGYTF. CDR3 DNA sequence: TGTGCCAGCAGCCCGAGAGACAGGGACTATGGCTACACCTTC.

The sample holds one count of this clone. The gene calls are TRBV29-1 and TRBJ2-2; 8 nucleotides align to TRBD1. V lost 4 bases to trimming and J lost 7 bases; unmatched junction nucleotides: 8. The germline V gene encodes CDR1 SQVTM and CDR2 ANQGSEA. The CDR3 has 14 residues. This CDR3 reads CSVVGRGPDGELFF. The CDR3 region has the DNA TGCAGCGTTGTAGGCAGGGGGCCAGACGGGGAGCTGTTTTTT.

The rearrangement joins TRBV19 to TRBJ1-2; 7 nucleotides align to TRBD1. Germline CDR1 LNHDA, CDR2 SQIVND (reference sequence). V gave up 4 bases and J gave up 4 bases; unmatched junction bases: 6. CDR3 length equals 14 residues. CDR3: CASSTPGQTYGYTF. DNA of the CDR3: TGTGCCAGTAGTACCCCGGGACAGACCTATGGCTACACCTTC.

The gene calls are TRBV14 and TRBJ1-2, with unresolved D. Trimming pared 4 bases from V and 8 bases from J, leaving 8 bases between. This CDR3 is 11 amino acids long. CDR1 is SGHDN, CDR2 FVKESK, per germline. In DNA form, the CDR3 reads TGTGCCAGCAGCCGTGGGCAGGGCTACACCTTC. This codes for CASSRGQGYTF.

This rearrangement joins TRBV11-2 to TRBJ2-6; TRBD1 matches 7 bases. Looked up from germline, CDR1 is SGHAT and CDR2 is FQNNGV. This CDR3 has 16 residues. Unmatched junction bases numbered 9, after V lost 10 bases and J lost 0 bases. The CDR3 loop reads CATGGVAFSGANVLTF. CDR3 nucleotides: TGTGCCACAGGGGGAGTTGCCTTCTCTGGGGCCAACGTCCTGACTTTC.

The V gene is TRBV6-6, the J gene TRBJ1-5; D may be TRBD1 (6 bases). CDR1 is MNHNY and CDR2 is SVGAGI in the germline V gene (reference sequence). This CDR3 contains 14 residues. The germline V and J ends were trimmed by 7 bases and 3 bases, with 13 bases remaining between them. In DNA, the CDR3 is TGTGCCAGCAACACACAGGGTAACAATCAGCCCCAGCATTTT. Its protein is CASNTQGNNQPQHF.

The chain couples TRBV7-2 to TRBJ1-2, with 11 bases aligning to TRBD1. V lost 0 bases, J lost 3 bases, and 6 bases stayed unmatched. From germline, CDR1 is SGHTA and CDR2 FQGNSA. The CDR3 loop spans 17 amino acids. CDR3 residues: CASSLAGPGQGDYGYTF. CDR3 coding DNA: TGTGCCAGCAGCTTAGCGGGACCGGGACAGGGGGACTATGGCTACACCTTC.

The V call is TRBV7-6, the J call TRBJ2-1; 9 positions match TRBD2. Per the germline V gene, CDR1 is SGHVS and CDR2 is FNYEAQ. The CDR3 length is 17 residues. V gave up 1 base and J gave up 5 bases; unmatched junction bases: 9. The DNA of the CDR3 is TGTGCCAGCAGCTTAGTTGCGGGAGGGCCAAGGGACAATGAGCAGTTCTTC. It is translated as CASSLVAGGPRDNEQFF.

This chain links TRBV6-4 with TRBJ2-2; D might be TRBD2 (6 bases). Germline lookup yields CDR1 MRHNA and CDR2 SNTAGT. The CDR3 runs to 16 residues. Trimming stripped 0 bases from V and 2 bases from J, with 10 bases between. CDR3: CASSDSPSANTGELFF. DNA of the CDR3: TGTGCCAGCAGTGACTCACCTAGCGCAAACACCGGGGAGCTGTTTTTT.